These 26 T cell receptor beta chains were all obtained from the same sample, sequenced in a study of CD8+ T cells in alopecia areata. Stated treatment: oral pan-JAK inhibitor, 5-10 mg twice daily. In each case, RNA was isolated and then reverse transcribed into cDNA as the sequencing template. TCRdb keeps only in-frame clones here, not all; method: immunoSEQ multiplex PCR. The repertoire holds approximately 180,000 clones, around 60% seen once, with 1.3% in the top ten. The material sequenced was CD4+ T cells sorted from blood, taken between weeks 49 and 50, from a patient treated with tofacitinib. These receptors all come from a human donor with alopecia areata.

About this clone itself: Other DNA sequences from this sample encode an identical CDR3 as well. The V gene is TRBV29-1, the J gene TRBJ2-3; 11 nucleotides line up with TRBD2. The germline CDR1 and CDR2 sequences are SQVTM and ANQGSEA. The CDR3 sequence is 14 residues long. With V trimmed by 6 bases and J by 2 bases, 4 bases remained unmatched. CDR3 DNA: TGCAGCGTCAGACTAGCGGGGTCCACAGATACGCAGTATTTT. Amino acid sequence: CSVRLAGSTDTQYF.

The chain has TRBV29-1 and TRBJ1-2, with no clear D. Germline V gives CDR1 SQVTM, CDR2 ANQGSEA. V was shortened by 0 bases and J by 7 bases, with 6 bases between the two germline ends. The CDR3 totals 11 residues. CDR3 DNA: TGCAGCGTTGAAGAGGGAGGTGGCTACACCTTC. Its protein product is CSVEEGGGYTF.

The chain recombines TRBV30 with TRBJ1-1; 9 nucleotides match TRBD1. CDR1 GTSNPN and CDR2 SVGIG come from the germline V gene (reference sequence). The CDR3 length is 13 residues. V trimming: 4 bases; J trimming: 7 bases; junction bases outside the gene matches: 7. The CDR3 DNA is TGTGCCTGGAATGGACAGGGGATTGGTGAAGCTTTCTTT. This sequence encodes CAWNGQGIGEAFF.

The rearrangement joins TRBV30 to TRBJ1-4; D may be TRBD1 (5 bases). This CDR3 contains 13 residues. Trimming removed 1 base at V and 3 bases at J, with 6 bases between. The germline V gene encodes CDR1 GTSNPN and CDR2 SVGIG (reference sequence). CDR3 bases: TGTGCCTGGAGTGCGGGGGCTAATGAAAAACTGTTTTTT. Residues: CAWSAGANEKLFF.

The J gene is TRBJ2-7, the V gene TRBV5-1; D could derive from TRBD1 or TRBD2 (5 bases each). In germline, CDR1 is SGHRS, CDR2 YFSETQ. The V and J ends lost 4 bases and 13 bases respectively, with 27 bases between them. The CDR3 covers 15 residues. The CDR3 protein is CASSQELRRDVKRYF. CDR3 nucleotides: TGCGCCAGCAGCCAGGAGTTAAGACGGGACGTTAAAAGATACTTC.

The rearrangement links TRBV2 to TRBJ1-1; D is possibly TRBD1 (5 bases). The ends were cut back, 3 bases at V and 1 base at J, with 6 bases in the middle. Germline lookup yields CDR1 SNHLY and CDR2 FYNNEI. This CDR3 contains 13 residues. The CDR3 loop is CASSDRANTEAFF. For the CDR3, the DNA is TGTGCCAGCAGTGACAGGGCGAACACTGAAGCTTTCTTT.

This chain's CDR3 is CAWSIGAGTAYEQYF. CDR3 coding DNA: TGTGCCTGGAGTATAGGTGCGGGGACAGCCTACGAGCAGTACTTC. The chain carries TRBV30 and TRBJ2-7; TRBD1 is a possible D gene (7 bases). V lost 2 bases and J 2 bases, leaving 16 bases between the germline ends. Germline loops: CDR1 GTSNPN, CDR2 SVGIG (reference sequence). The CDR3 is made up of 15 amino acids. Full variable domain (missing parts from reference TRBV30 and TRBJ2-7): SQTIHQWPATLVQPVGSPLSLECTVEGTSNPNLYWYRQAAGRGLQLLFYSVGIGQISSEVPQNLSASRPQDRQFILSSKKLLLSDSGFYLCAWSIGAGTAYEQYFGPGTRLTVT.

This rearrangement joins TRBV29-1 to TRBJ2-3; TRBD2 might be the D (5 bases). The germline CDR1 and CDR2 sequences are SQVTM and ANQGSEA. CDR3 length: 14 amino acids. The DNA of the CDR3 is TGCAACCGGCGACGAAGGGAGAAGATTGGTACGCAGTATTTT. Translating gives CNRRRREKIGTQYF.

The chain links TRBV30 to TRBJ2-4, with a weak D call TRBD2 (5 bases). The CDR3 consists of 12 residues. Germline V CDR1 and CDR2: GTSNPN, SVGIG (reference sequence). The V gene lost 6 bases and the J gene lost 6 bases, with 12 bases spanning the gap. The DNA for the CDR3 is TGTGCCTGTCTCAACGAGGGAAACATTCAGTACTTC. This gives the protein CACLNEGNIQYF.

CDR3 in DNA: TGTGCCAGCAGACAGAGGACAGATTCCACTGAAGCTTTCTTT. It is translated as CASRQRTDSTEAFF. The rearrangement joins TRBV25-1 to TRBJ1-1; possible D gene TRBD1, 6 bases. The length of the CDR3 is 14 residues. Germline V CDR1 and CDR2: MGHDK, SYGVNS. The V gene lost 6 bases and the J gene lost 4 bases, with 15 bases spanning the gap.

The rearrangement joins TRBV4-3 to TRBJ1-2; D call uncertain. This CDR3 has 15 residues. Trimming pared 4 bases from V and 6 bases from J, leaving 18 bases between. The germline V gene encodes CDR1 LGHNA and CDR2 YSLEER. This chain's CDR3 is CASSPQPGPGDGYTF. The CDR3, as DNA: TGCGCCAGCAGCCCTCAGCCGGGCCCCGGAGATGGCTACACCTTC.

This clone was seen a handful of times. The rearrangement links TRBV15 to TRBJ1-1, with unresolved D. CDR1 is LNHNV and CDR2 is YYDKDF in the germline V gene (reference sequence). CDR3 length equals 14 residues. With 0 bases removed from V and 2 bases from J, the gap between germline ends came to 7 bases. The CDR3 loop is CATSRDMGNTEAFF. DNA of the CDR3: TGTGCCACCAGCAGAGATATGGGTAACACTGAAGCTTTCTTT.

The chain couples TRBV29-1 to TRBJ2-1; D might be TRBD1 or TRBD2, each matching 6 bases. The germline CDR1 and CDR2 sequences are SQVTM and ANQGSEA. V dropped 4 bases and J dropped 10 bases, with 17 bases sitting between them. The CDR3 loop spans 13 amino acids. The CDR3, as DNA: TGCAGCGTTGCTAGGGGGGCTTTCCAGGAGCAGTTCTTC. Residues: CSVARGAFQEQFF.

The genes are TRBV29-1 and TRBJ1-6; D gene unclear. V gave up 5 bases and J gave up 5 bases, with 16 bases separating them. This CDR3 region has 15 residues. Germline lookup yields CDR1 SQVTM and CDR2 ANQGSEA. As DNA, the CDR3 is TGCAGCGTTCGTTTTGCGGGGAAGGATAATTCACCCCTCCACTTT. Residues: CSVRFAGKDNSPLHF.

CDR3 bases: TGCAGCGTGAAGGACACCCGTTCGACCCAGTACTTC. This encodes CSVKDTRSTQYF. The chain recombines TRBV29-1 with TRBJ2-5, with D perhaps matching TRBD1 (5 bases). The CDR3 consists of 12 residues. The V end lost 6 bases, the J end lost 7 bases, and 15 bases lay between the germline ends. Germline V lookup: CDR1 SQVTM, CDR2 ANQGSEA.

The chain has TRBV20-1 and TRBJ2-7; D is uncertain. The CDR3 runs to 10 residues. The ends were cut back, 5 bases at V and 6 bases at J, with 8 bases in the middle. Germline loops: CDR1 DFQATT, CDR2 SNEGSKA (reference sequence). DNA for the CDR3: TGCAGTGCTGCCCTCGGCGAGCAGTACTTC. It codes for CSAALGEQYF.

The rearrangement uses TRBV7-2 and TRBJ2-7; TRBD1 aligns across 7 bases. V was pared by 5 bases and J by 3 bases, with 7 bases of the junction left unmatched. Germline CDR1 SGHTA, CDR2 FQGNSA. The length of the CDR3 is 14 residues. The CDR3: CASSPGQANYEQYF. The CDR3, as DNA: TGTGCCAGCAGCCCTGGACAGGCAAACTACGAGCAGTACTTC.

This chain joins TRBV6-5 and TRBJ2-7; D possibly corresponds to TRBD1 (5 bases). Between the trimmed V and J ends, which lost 5 bases and 4 bases, there was a span of 15 bases. This CDR3 is 14 amino acids long. Germline V lookup: CDR1 MNHEY, CDR2 SVGAGI. The CDR3 loop is CASSTTVKGYEQYF. The CDR3 DNA reads as TGTGCCAGCAGTACGACAGTTAAGGGGTACGAGCAGTACTTC.

The rearrangement links TRBV15 to TRBJ2-5; the D is unclear. Germline V lookup: CDR1 LNHNV, CDR2 YYDKDF (reference sequence). V was trimmed by 1 base and J by 2 bases, leaving 5 bases between them. The length of the CDR3 is 13 residues. CDR3 nucleotides: TGTGCCACCAGCAGAGGGATACAAGAGACCCAGTACTTC. It is translated as CATSRGIQETQYF.

CDR3 residues: CSVTLLAGGLGEQFF. The CDR3 DNA reads TGCAGCGTTACCCTACTAGCGGGGGGCTTAGGGGAGCAGTTCTTC. J is TRBJ2-1 and V is TRBV29-1; 12 bases are shared with TRBD2. V shed 5 bases and J 10 bases; nucleotides not matched to a gene: 12. The length of the CDR3 is 15 residues. Germline loops: CDR1 SQVTM, CDR2 ANQGSEA.

This clone was recorded once. The chain employs TRBV5-1 and TRBJ2-1; possibly TRBD1 or TRBD2 for D (6 bases each). The CDR3 runs to 16 residues. The germline V gene has CDR1 SGHRS and CDR2 YFSETQ. The V end was cut by 5 bases, the J end by 5 bases, with 20 bases between. The CDR3: CASSTGDFPGDNEQFF. DNA for the CDR3: TGCGCCAGCAGTACCGGGGACTTCCCAGGGGACAATGAGCAGTTCTTC.

The V call is TRBV30, the J call TRBJ2-3; tentative D call: TRBD2 (6 bases). Trimming removed 0 bases from V and 2 bases from J, with 15 bases in between. The CDR3 length is 16 residues. The germline CDR1 and CDR2 sequences are GTSNPN and SVGIG (reference sequence). CDR3 DNA: TGTGCCTGGAGTGTGGGGACTCACAGAGACACAGATACGCAGTATTTT. Translating gives CAWSVGTHRDTDTQYF.

J is TRBJ1-1 and V is TRBV29-1; 7 bases align to TRBD1. The CDR3 is 11 amino acids. V trimming: 6 bases; J trimming: 10 bases; junction bases outside the gene matches: 8. The germline CDR1 and CDR2 sequences are SQVTM and ANQGSEA. This CDR3 is CSVYRGSGAFF. The CDR3 DNA is TGCAGCGTCTACAGGGGAAGTGGAGCTTTCTTT.

The gene calls are TRBV13 and TRBJ2-7; TRBD2 matches 9 bases. Trimming took 5 bases from V and 2 from J; bases not matched to a gene: 4. Looked up from germline, CDR1 is PRHDT and CDR2 is FYEKMQ (reference sequence). The CDR3 has 14 residues. For the CDR3, the DNA is TGTGCCAGCAGCCTCGAGCGGGGGGCCTACGAGCAGTACTTC. This sequence encodes CASSLERGAYEQYF.

This chain joins TRBV9 and TRBJ2-1; 9 nucleotides match TRBD2. Germline V lookup: CDR1 SGDLS, CDR2 YYNGEE. This CDR3 comprises 16 residues. V gave up 6 bases and J gave up 4 bases; unmatched junction bases: 11. The CDR3 bases are TGTGCCAGCACCTCGGTGGCGGGGGGGCGTTACAATGAGCAGTTCTTC. This sequence encodes CASTSVAGGRYNEQFF.

The chain links TRBV15 to TRBJ2-2, with a weak D call TRBD1 (6 bases). V lost 3 bases to trimming and J lost 2 bases, with 10 bases between them. Per germline, CDR1 LNHNV and CDR2 YYDKDF (reference sequence). This CDR3 has 15 residues. CDR3 amino acids: CATSSRGANTGELFF. CDR3 nucleotide sequence: TGTGCCACCAGCAGCAGGGGAGCAAACACCGGGGAGCTGTTTTTT.